A single sample gave rise to the 8 T cell receptor beta chains below, sequenced in a study of long-term antiretroviral therapy in people with HIV. Version v3.0 of the immunoSEQ assay ran at survey level. Clones were read by immunoSEQ multiplex PCR, and TCRdb kept only the in-frame ones, dropping some. Seen here are 25,000 to 35,000 clones, around 90% observed once, and the top ten hold 3.6%. The specimen comprised unsorted PBMCs, sampled 1.8 years after starting antiretroviral therapy. Every receptor here comes from a woman aged 18-29 years with HIV.

This sequence joins TRBV7-2 and TRBJ2-7; D is unclear. This CDR3 comprises 14 residues. CDR1 is SGHTA, CDR2 FQGNSA, per germline. The V gene lost 5 bases and the J gene lost 3 bases, with 14 bases spanning the gap. The CDR3 region has the DNA TGTGCCAGCAGCCTAACCGGATCTTTCTACGAGCAGTACTTC. Translation gives CASSLTGSFYEQYF.

The rearrangement uses TRBV25-1 and TRBJ2-5; no firm D call. Germline V gene data show CDR1 as MGHDK and CDR2 as SYGVNS. Trimming cost V 11 bases and J 3 bases, with 7 bases left between them. This CDR3 has 10 residues. CDR3 DNA sequence: TGTGCCTCAAAAAAAGAGACCCAGTACTTC. Protein product: CASKKETQYF.

The chain is built from TRBV29-1 and TRBJ2-1; the match to TRBD2 covers 9 bases. Trimming at V came to 8 bases and at J to 7 bases, leaving 12 bases not matched to a gene. Per germline, CDR1 SQVTM and CDR2 ANQGSEA. The CDR3 consists of 14 residues. This CDR3 is CSSGGVAGVNEQFF. The CDR3 bases are TGCAGCTCGGGGGGGGTAGCGGGAGTGAATGAGCAGTTCTTC.

V and J are TRBV25-1 and TRBJ2-5; 8 nucleotides agree with TRBD2. The CDR3 extends over 15 amino acids. Looked up from germline, CDR1 is MGHDK and CDR2 is SYGVNS. V gave up 6 bases and J gave up 5 bases; unmatched junction bases: 11. Here the CDR3 reads CASSAAAGVRETQYF. CDR3 DNA sequence: TGTGCCAGCAGCGCAGCAGCGGGAGTAAGGGAGACCCAGTACTTC.

The chain links TRBV19 to TRBJ2-5, with 13 bases fitting TRBD2. The CDR3 totals 15 residues. In germline, CDR1 is LNHDA, CDR2 SQIVND (reference sequence). V shed 8 bases and J 4 bases; nucleotides not matched to a gene: 7. As DNA, the CDR3 is TGTGCCAGTGAGCGGGGGACTAGCGGGACAGAGACCCAGTACTTC. This codes for CASERGTSGTETQYF.

The chain couples TRBV10-3 to TRBJ2-3; D gene unclear. This CDR3 has 12 amino acids. Trimming left V 10 bases short and J 4 bases short, with 12 bases between. CDR1 is ENHRY and CDR2 is SYGVKD in the germline V gene. Here the CDR3 reads CATSYNADTQYF. The CDR3 coding sequence is TGTGCCACCAGCTATAACGCAGATACGCAGTATTTT.

The chain recombines TRBV18 with TRBJ1-5, with D tentatively TRBD1 (5 bases). Germline V gene sequence: CDR1 KGHSH, CDR2 LQKENI. The CDR3 runs 16 residues. Trimming removed 3 bases from V and 2 bases from J, with 14 bases in between. CDR3 in DNA: TGTGCCAGCTCACCCGCCAGGGTTTTAGGCAATCAGCCCCAGCATTTT. The encoded protein is CASSPARVLGNQPQHF.

This clone has only one observation. This CDR3 reads CASSLRTQGALGNQPQHF. CDR3 bases: TGTGCCAGCAGTTTAAGGACACAAGGAGCTTTGGGCAATCAGCCCCAGCATTTT. V gene TRBV27 combines with J gene TRBJ1-5; a weak D match, TRBD1 (5 bases). Germline V CDR1 and CDR2: MNHEY, SMNVEV (reference sequence). Trimming shortened V by 2 bases and J by 2 bases, and 19 bases separated the two germline ends. The CDR3 contains 18 residues.